This T cell receptor beta chain was recovered during a study of T cell clusters in autoimmune cytopenias (dated by TCRdb to 2018 to 2020). About the full investigation: A median TRB sequencing depth of 50,000 to 60,000 reads per sample was reached, and a median of roughly 2,300 distinct TRB clonotypes per sample was obtained. Peripheral blood TRB and IGH repertoires were sequenced in autoimmune cytopenia patients at active disease and during treatment follow-up, alongside healthy, CLL and autoimmune hepatitis controls. The goal of the study was to determine whether autoimmune cytopenia patients have a disease-specific immune repertoire signature that could serve as a blood-based biomarker. Broad study findings and their caveats: A lack of physiological T cell clusters in primary autoimmune cytopenia patients was suggested by GLIPH, as 51 clusters were found to be exclusive to healthy donors versus around 16 exclusive to patients. The cluster-lack signature was not seen for secondary cytopenia versus CLL, apparently masked by the dominant lymphoma-associated repertoire. TRB repertoire shifts, with less even repertoires in secondary cytopenia and CLL, mostly reflected lymphoma bias rather than autoimmunity. The T cell clusters were defined in silico only, and their functional role remained to be validated experimentally. About 3-fold more exclusive TRB clusters were observed in healthy donors than in active autoimmune hepatitis patients, consistent with an autoimmunity-wide signature.

TRB rearrangements were amplified by multiplex PCR following a touch-down protocol, with the TRB-A and TRB-B primer pools mixed in one tube. Illumina adapters and sample indices were added to the amplicons through two consecutive PCR reactions performed with Phusion HS II polymerase. The amplicons were gel-purified using the NucleoSpin Gel and PCR Clean-up kit, after which quantification was performed by Qubit and quality was checked on an Agilent 2100 Bioanalyzer. Sequencing of the libraries was done on an Illumina MiSeq with paired-end, single-indexed, 600-cycle runs. The study's own analysis went as follows. MiXCR version 2.1.12 with the default MiXCR reference library was used to align and assemble TRB reads. A clone was defined by each unique CDR3 nucleotide sequence, and analysis was restricted to productive sequences with at least two reads. Repertoire diversity was assessed by alpha-parameterized diversity profiles (alpha 0 to 5), including Shannon (alpha 1) and Simpson (alpha 2) indices, computed with an R script. The tcR package was used to compute combinatorial TRB VJ usage, which was then compared between cohorts by principal component analysis with ade4. Using GLIPH, TCRbeta CDR3s were clustered on pairs of cohorts matched for age and read depth, and a Wilcoxon test was used to compare cluster frequencies. TCRdb reprocessed the reads, and each CDR3 protein sequence is entered once, without DNA. TCRdb, rather than the study authors, made the V and J calls. This sample's table contains 6,500 to 10,000 distinct CDR3 sequences. 5% to 6.5% of the sample belongs to the ten largest clones.

With no count recorded, this clonotype is classed as medium-sized (0.01 to 0.1%) from frequency. Its antigen specificity is not known. Each sample's TRB amplification started from 250 ng of peripheral blood genomic DNA, which corresponds to approximately 36,000 genome equivalents. According to the germline V gene (reference sequence), CDR1 reads LNHDA and CDR2 reads SQIVND. The CDR3 measures 14 amino acids from cysteine to phenylalanine. The DNA is unrecorded. Recombination connected TRBV19 to TRBJ1-3; TCRdb gives TRBD1 as the D gene, but with no DNA this cannot be confirmed. The source is a human donor with an autoimmune cytopenia or autoimmune hepatitis (not recorded which). Sequencing input: peripheral blood. This receptor carries the CDR3 CATQQGARGNTIYF.